This TCR beta chain was identified in a study of T-cell reconstitution after alpha-beta-depleted transplantation in children. Preparing the TCRbeta library involved the use of unique molecular identifiers. TCRdb passed the PCR reads through MiXCR, listing each CDR3 protein once. Here the sample spans about 540,000 distinct CDR3 sequences, roughly 18% being singletons. The germline gives CDR1 SQVTM, CDR2 ANQGSEA. With 7 bases clipped from V and 4 bases from J, the junction kept 6 bases outside the gene matches. The CDR3 loop spans 12 amino acids. This clonotype appeared a few times. Sequenced material: PBMCs from the stem cell graft donor, taken from the stem cell graft. The chain couples TRBV29-1 to TRBJ1-2; 7 nucleotides agree with TRBD1. The sequence was collected from a human donor who donated a stem cell graft to a child with acute lymphoblastic leukemia. The CDR3 here is CSGGQSSYGYTF. The CDR3 DNA reads as TGCAGCGGGGGACAGTCATCCTATGGCTACACCTTC.